There are many counts of the clone carrying this TCR beta chain. As yet, its antigen is unknown. These data belong to a study of neurological immune-mediated disorders. With 10-nucleotide random UMIs, 5'RACE was used to make the cDNA. Over 190 million TCR-beta sequences from 15-18 subjects came from every sequencing run. One entry per CDR3 protein results from TCRdb running MiXCR on the 5' RACE reads. Here the sample spans approximately 130,000 distinct CDR3 sequences, roughly 3.2% being singletons. Germline assignment: CDR1 KGHDR and CDR2 SFDVKD. V was clipped by 3 bases and J by 2 bases, with 9 bases between them. CDR3 length equals 14 residues. Study conclusions and caveats: TCR clonal expansion peaked in HTLV-1-associated myelopathy patients and was lowest in multiple sclerosis patients.

Sequenced sample: PBMCs. This clonotype was obtained from a woman in her 30s with multiple sclerosis. This chain joins TRBV24-1 and TRBJ1-2; D unclear. Here the CDR3 reads CATSDPTLNYGYTF. The CDR3 nucleotides read TGTGCCACCAGTGATCCCACCCTCAACTATGGCTACACCTTC.